This note documents a single T cell receptor beta chain sequence. Per the authors' pipeline: How many nucleated cells were present was estimated from reference gene primer amplification. Method: immunoSEQ multiplex PCR; TCRdb's copy keeps in-frame clones and lacks some. V, J and clone size are taken as reported in that table, and D and trimming were inferred from the DNA itself. The table lists roughly 390,000 clones, about 85% of them singletons. Trimming pared 8 bases from V and 0 bases from J, leaving 14 bases between. The CDR3 is 14 amino acids. Per the germline V gene, CDR1 is MNHNY and CDR2 is SVGAGI (reference sequence). The data belong to a study of blood T cell repertoires in COVID-19. Across the whole study: The United States, Italy and Spain were the sources of the acute and convalescent COVID-19 samples. PBMCs, B-cell-depleted T cells, or T cells were the source of the cDNA or gDNA that made up the material.

This receptor was taken from a young woman with acute or convalescent COVID-19. Material: peripheral blood. The gene calls are TRBV6-6 and TRBJ2-7; D possibly corresponds to TRBD1 (5 bases). This CDR3 is CASLLGQNSYEQYF. In DNA form, the CDR3 reads TGTGCCAGCCTGCTAGGACAAAACTCCTACGAGCAGTACTTC.